This entry lists 3 T cell receptor beta chains sequenced from one sample in a study of Graves' ophthalmopathy and Graves' hyperthyroidism. CDR3 regions of TCR beta were amplified from RNA transcripts. RT-PCR was first run with HTBI primers, then multiplex PCR in a second round. TCRdb redid the calling of the multiplex PCR reads with MiXCR, one entry per CDR3 protein. The table lists about 550,000 distinct CDR3 sequences, just under 40% of them singletons. Sequencing was done on a sample of peripheral blood or thyroid tissue (not recorded which). These receptors came from an adult man with Graves' hyperthyroidism.

In this sample, this clonotype turned up many times. The V gene is TRBV7-2, the J gene TRBJ2-7; no clear D. Germline values: CDR1 SGHTA, CDR2 FQGNSA. V was clipped by 3 bases and J by 2 bases, with 11 bases between them. The CDR3 is 14 amino acids. The chain's CDR3 is CASSLPSSPYEQYF. Here the CDR3 DNA reads TGTGCCAGCAGCTTGCCCAGCAGTCCCTACGAGCAGTACTTC.

Ten or more counts support this clonotype. The chain employs TRBV7-2 and TRBJ2-7, with D tentatively TRBD2 (6 bases). Germline CDR1 is SGHTA and CDR2 is FQGNSA. The ends were cut back, 1 base at V and 0 bases at J, with 16 bases in the middle. CDR3 length: 17 amino acids. In DNA, the CDR3 is TGTGCCAGCAGCTTAGGTGCTAGCGCGACAAACTCCTACGAGCAGTACTTC. Translating gives CASSLGASATNSYEQYF. Together with reference TRBV7-2 and TRBJ2-7, the CDR3 gives the full variable domain: GAGVSQSPSNKVTEKGKDVELRCDPISGHTALYWYRQSLGQGLEFLIYFQGNSAPDKSGLPSDRFSAERTGGSVSTLTIQRTQQEDSAVYLCASSLGASATNSYEQYFGPGTRLTVT.

The chain has TRBV29-1 and TRBJ2-7, with a possible D match to TRBD2 (7 bases). Germline V gene lookup returns CDR1 SQVTM and CDR2 ANQGSEA. The CDR3 is 12 amino acids. With 8 bases removed from V and 4 bases from J, the gap between germline ends came to 15 bases. CDR3: CSLAAGAYEQYF. The CDR3 nucleotides read TGCAGCTTGGCGGCGGGGGCTTACGAGCAGTACTTC.